The rows below give T cell receptor beta chains drawn from one sample of a study of beta chain features in type 1 diabetes. The assay was immunoSEQ multiplex PCR, and TCRdb's table has in-frame clones only and misses some. The sample holds approximately 170,000 clones, approximately 8% seen once. Sequencing was done on a sample of central memory CD4+ T cells from blood. Receptor source: a man aged 18-30 years with type 1 diabetes. The CDR3 runs from the conserved cysteine through the conserved F or W. Fields, in order: D gene, clone size, J gene, V gene, CDR3 DNA, CDR3 protein. The D gene is left open where the match is weak. Where a row states a size, it is once, few, many or the class of an expanded clone; other rows omit it.

>TRBD2|-|TRBJ2-7|TRBV7-8
TGTGCCAGCAGCTTAGTAGCTAGCGGGGGGGCTCACGAGCAGTACTTC
CASSLVASGGAHEQYF
>-|-|TRBJ2-1|TRBV14
TGTGCCAGCAGCGGAATTGGCCCCTCGGAGGAGCAGTTCTTC
CASSGIGPSEEQFF
>TRBD2|few|TRBJ2-3|TRBV4-2
TGTGCCAGCAGCCAAGGACTAGCAGGGGATACGCAGTATTTT
CASSQGLAGDTQYF
>-|few|TRBJ2-5|TRBV18
TGTGCCAGCTCACCGGGACTTCAAGAGACCCAGTACTTC
CASSPGLQETQYF
>-|-|TRBJ2-7|TRBV7-4
TGTGCCAGCAGCTTAGACTCAGGGATTTACGAGCAGTACTTC
CASSLDSGIYEQYF
>-|-|TRBJ2-5|TRBV5-4
TGTGCCAGCAGTCGTCAAGAGACCCAGTACTTC
CASSRQETQYF
>TRBD2|few|TRBJ2-7|TRBV2
TGTGCCAGCAGAAGTAGCGGGACTACGGGCGAGCAGTACTTC
CASRSSGTTGEQYF
>-|-|TRBJ2-2|TRBV5-6
TGTGCCAGCAGCTTGGTAGCGACCGGGGAGCTGTTTTTT
CASSLVATGELFF
>TRBD1|-|TRBJ2-7|TRBV5-1
TGCGCCAGCAGCTTGGGAGGGACAGAACACTACGAGCAGTACTTC
CASSLGGTEHYEQYF
>-|few|TRBJ2-6|TRBV10-1
TGCGCCAGCAGTGACTCGAGTCCGGGGGCCAACGTCCTGACTTTC
CASSDSSPGANVLTF
>-|few|TRBJ2-3|TRBV2
TGTGCCAGCAGTGAGGGGGGTGGACGTACGCAGTATTTT
CASSEGGGRTQYF
>-|few|TRBJ2-3|TRBV5-4
TGTGCCAGCAGTTCACCCGGGAACACAGATACGCAGTATTTT
CASSSPGNTDTQYF
>TRBD1|-|TRBJ2-7|TRBV30
TGTGCCTGTGGACAGGTAGTGCCCTACGAGCAGTACTTC
CACGQVVPYEQYF
>TRBD1|few|TRBJ1-5|TRBV28
TGTGCCAGCAGTTTCCCGACAGGGGGGATCTACCATCAGCCCCAGCATTTT
CASSFPTGGIYHQPQHF
>-|few|TRBJ2-7|TRBV7-2
TGTGCCAGCAGCTTAAGGGACTTCTACGAGCAGTACTTC
CASSLRDFYEQYF
>-|few|TRBJ2-5|TRBV11-2
TGTGCCAGCAGCACCGGGACAATTTCAGAGACAGAGACCCAGTACTTC
CASSTGTISETETQYF
>-|-|TRBJ2-5|TRBV30
TGTGCCTGGAGTGTACGAAGCGGCCCCCAAGAGACCCAGTACTTC
CAWSVRSGPQETQYF
>TRBD2|few|TRBJ2-3|TRBV6-5
TGTGCCAGCAGCAAGCGGGAGGGATCAGATACGCAGTATTTT
CASSKREGSDTQYF